The sequence of this TCR beta chain was determined in a study of Tregs in tolerant kidney transplant recipients. Germline CDR1 is SGHKS and CDR2 is YYEKEE (reference sequence). The CDR3 sequence is 17 residues long. Trimming pared 0 bases from V and 8 bases from J, leaving 23 bases between. About this clone: Its antigen is unidentified.

Data came from immunoSEQ multiplex PCR; TCRdb stores just in-frame clones and leaves some out. The sample records under 100,000 clones, around 90% being singletons. Notes on the study in general: The most relevant donor-specific Treg TCRbeta repertoire apparently came from expansion with activated donor B cells.

The receptor was derived from a human donor in good health. The sequenced sample was CD8+ T cells from blood. V gene TRBV5-5 combines with J gene TRBJ1-2; D might be TRBD1 (6 bases). The CDR3 protein is CASSLAFYREAASGYTF. Written as DNA, the CDR3 is TGTGCCAGCAGCTTGGCCTTCTACAGGGAGGCCGCGTCAGGCTACACCTTC.